The rows below give T cell receptor beta chains drawn from one sample of a study of blood T cells in healthy people across ages. MiXCR, run by TCRdb on the 5' RACE reads, gives a single entry per CDR3 protein. The sample shows roughly 2 million distinct CDR3 sequences, about 49% of them seen only once. The material sequenced was blood. Receptor source: a woman between 40 and 50 years old in good health. CDR3s include the opening cysteine and the closing phenylalanine or tryptophan. D genes are given only for firm matches. Part of the rows lack a size; the others show once, few, many or a class for expanded clones.

cdr3_nt cdr3_aa d_call j_call clone_size v_call
TGCGCCAGCGCAGAAACGGGGGGGCTCTCCGGGGAGCTGTTTTTT CASAETGGLSGELFF TRBD2 TRBJ2-2 . TRBV4-3
TGCAGCGTTGAGGGGCTAGCGGGGGGGTATGAGCAGTTCTTC CSVEGLAGGYEQFF TRBD2 TRBJ2-1 . TRBV29-1
TGTGCCAGCAGTCAGGGGGGGTCCCCCCAGAATCAGCCCCAGCATTTT CASSQGGSPQNQPQHF TRBD1 TRBJ1-5 once TRBV6-2/TRBV6-3
TGTGCCAGCAGTGAAGACGGGAGCTCCTACAATGAGCAGTTCTTC CASSEDGSSYNEQFF . TRBJ2-1 . TRBV2
TGCAGTGCCTTGTCCGCGGGGACTAGCACAGATACGCAGTATTTT CSALSAGTSTDTQYF . TRBJ2-3 . TRBV20-1
TGTGCCAGCAGCGAAACGGACAGGCCGGAAGGCTACACCTTC CASSETDRPEGYTF TRBD1 TRBJ1-2 . TRBV7-2
TGTGCCAGCAGTCCGACAGGGGAAGGCCCTGGGGCCAACGTCCTGACTTTC CASSPTGEGPGANVLTF TRBD1 TRBJ2-6 . TRBV6-1
TGCAGCGTCCTGGGGGACAGTGAAAATCAGCCCCAGCATTTT CSVLGDSENQPQHF TRBD1 TRBJ1-5 . TRBV29-1
TGTGCCAGCGAACCTCACTCTGGGGCCAACGTCCTGACTTTC CASEPHSGANVLTF . TRBJ2-6 few TRBV6-2/TRBV6-3
TGTGCCACCAGTGGTGGGTACGAGCAGTTCTTC CATSGGYEQFF . TRBJ2-1 . TRBV24-1
TGTGCCAGCGTAATACAGGGGGCAAATGGCTACACCTTC CASVIQGANGYTF TRBD1 TRBJ1-2 few TRBV11-2
TGTGCCAGCAGCCGGCAGATTGAAGAGACCCAGTACTTC CASSRQIEETQYF . TRBJ2-5 . TRBV5-6
TGTGCCAGCAGCTTATCCCGGACGGGGAACACTGAAGCTTTCTTT CASSLSRTGNTEAFF . TRBJ1-1 . TRBV7-9